This record concerns one T cell receptor (beta chain) sequence. Its target is not known. The sample belongs to a study of identifying expanded T cells in peripheral blood. Data came from immunoSEQ multiplex PCR; TCRdb stores just in-frame clones and leaves some out. Found here are about 100,000 clones, around 90% of them singletons; the top ten hold around 5%. Study-wide findings and caveats: Two-week clone count variance significantly increased as total template count grew. About 1.2 clones differed between technical replicates, versus about 16 and 19 over time.

No infections or other immune events were documented during collection. Material for sequencing was blood. The receptor comes from a person aged 18-70 years in good health.

The CDR3 DNA reads TGTGCCAGCTCGGTCCTCGCCGGGACAGGGCGTAATGAGCAGTTCTTC. This codes for CASSVLAGTGRNEQFF. This rearrangement joins TRBV18 to TRBJ2-1, with 9 bases identical to TRBD1. Germline V CDR1 and CDR2: KGHSH, LQKENI. V dropped 6 bases and J dropped 7; count of bases not matched to a gene: 13. The CDR3 runs to 16 residues.